One sample yielded the 16 T cell receptor beta chains listed below, sequenced in a study of cytomegalovirus exposure and HLA in healthy donors. Sequenced by immunoSEQ multiplex PCR; TCRdb stores in-frame clones only, minus some. Altogether a few hundred thousand clones are present, almost 90% being singletons, with the ten largest covering more than 0.35%. Sequenced material: PBMCs. The receptors were gathered from a woman aged 18-29 years in good health and CMV-seronegative.

V is TRBV5-8 and J is TRBJ1-2; D remains unclear. Germline CDR1 SGHTS, CDR2 YDEGEE. The CDR3 consists of 14 residues. Trimming took off 1 base at V and 4 bases at J, with 11 bases between the two ends. CDR3 region: CASSLRVISYGYTF. Written as DNA, the CDR3 is TGTGCCAGCAGCTTGAGAGTAATTAGCTATGGCTACACCTTC.

CDR3 DNA sequence: TGTGCCAGCAAAGACTCCAGCGGGGGAACCAATGAGCAGTTCTTC. It is translated as CASKDSSGGTNEQFF. The chain employs TRBV27 and TRBJ2-1; 8 nucleotides match TRBD2. Germline loops: CDR1 MNHEY, CDR2 SMNVEV (reference sequence). CDR3 length equals 15 residues. The J segment lost 6 bases and the V segment lost 7 bases, leaving 11 bases of the junction unmatched.

This chain uses TRBV6-1 with TRBJ1-2, with D maybe TRBD1 (6 bases). In germline, CDR1 is MNHNS, CDR2 SASEGT. The CDR3 length is 16 residues. Between the trimmed V and J ends, which lost 0 bases and 2 bases, there was a span of 13 bases. The DNA for the CDR3 is TGTGCCAGCAGTGAAGCCTTTGGGACATTAAACTATGGCTACACCTTC. The encoded protein is CASSEAFGTLNYGYTF.

This chain uses TRBV14 with TRBJ1-1; D gene unclear. CDR1 and CDR2 from the germline V gene are SGHDN and FVKESK. The CDR3 spans 15 residues. Trimming pared 0 bases from V and 5 bases from J, leaving 13 bases between. The CDR3 protein is CASSQDLPRSTEAFF. Written as DNA, the CDR3 is TGTGCCAGCAGCCAAGATTTACCGCGGTCGACTGAAGCTTTCTTT. Complete variable domain (other parts from reference TRBV14 and TRBJ1-1): EAGVTQFPSHSVIEKGQTVTLRCDPISGHDNLYWYRRVMGKEIKFLLHFVKESKQDESGMPNNRFLAERTGGTYSTLKVQPAELEDSGVYFCASSQDLPRSTEAFFGQGTRLTVV.

This chain links TRBV6-6 with TRBJ2-3, with D uncertain. Trimming left V 2 bases short and J 0 bases short, with 6 bases between. Germline CDR1 and CDR2: MNHNY and SVGAGI (reference sequence). The CDR3 has 14 amino acids. CDR3 region: CASSYGQSTDTQYF. DNA for the CDR3: TGTGCCAGCAGTTACGGCCAAAGCACAGATACGCAGTATTTT.

The chain carries TRBV4-2 and TRBJ2-1, with 7 bases fitting TRBD2. The CDR3 has 18 residues. V lost 1 base to trimming and J lost 7 bases; unmatched junction nucleotides: 16. Germline lookup yields CDR1 LGHNA and CDR2 YNFKEQ. The CDR3 loop reads CASSQGPRLAAPPNEQFF. The CDR3 DNA is TGTGCCAGCAGCCAAGGCCCACGACTAGCAGCCCCCCCGAATGAGCAGTTCTTC.

This clone has a handful of counts. V usage is TRBV14 and J usage is TRBJ2-2, with D unclear. CDR1 is SGHDN and CDR2 is FVKESK in the germline V gene. The CDR3 extends over 13 amino acids. Trimming left V 5 bases short and J 3 bases short, with 7 bases between. The CDR3 spells CASSEQHTGELFF. For the CDR3, the DNA is TGTGCCAGCAGCGAACAGCACACCGGGGAGCTGTTTTTT.

The chain is built from TRBV28 and TRBJ2-5; D unresolved. Germline CDR1 reads MDHEN; CDR2 reads SYDVKM. The CDR3 covers 14 residues. V gave up 1 base and J gave up 3 bases, with 9 bases separating them. CDR3 residues: CASSLFQKKETQYF. The CDR3 bases are TGTGCCAGCAGTTTATTCCAGAAAAAAGAGACCCAGTACTTC.

The sample holds one count of this clone. At one boundary the junction diverges from the germline segment, which might be a read error. Other DNA sequences in the sample encode the same CDR3. The CDR3 sequence: CASSLGQGTNEKLFF. The CDR3 DNA reads TGTGCCAGCAGCCTAGGACAGGGTACTAATGAAAAACTGTTTTTT. The chain uses TRBV13 and TRBJ1-4; 8 bases are a match to TRBD1. The CDR3 is 15 amino acids. Germline V gene data show CDR1 as PRHDT and CDR2 as FYEKMQ (reference sequence).

The sample holds one count of this clone. V gene TRBV18 combines with J gene TRBJ1-4, with no clear D. The CDR3 contains 17 residues. Per the germline V gene, CDR1 is KGHSH and CDR2 is LQKENI. Trimming left V 3 bases short and J 0 bases short, with 14 bases between. CDR3 nucleotides: TGTGCCAGCTCACCGCGCAAAGACACCGCAACTAATGAAAAACTGTTTTTT. Its translation is CASSPRKDTATNEKLFF.

The chain couples TRBV6-1 to TRBJ2-1; the match to TRBD2 covers 12 bases. This CDR3 comprises 16 residues. Germline V gene data show CDR1 as MNHNS and CDR2 as SASEGT. The V gene end was trimmed by 2 bases and the J gene end by 7 bases; junction bases not matched to a gene: 6. In nucleotides, the CDR3 is TGTGCCAGCAGTGAACCTAGCGGGGGGGCCCGGAATGAGCAGTTCTTC. This gives the protein CASSEPSGGARNEQFF.

The chain recombines TRBV7-9 with TRBJ2-3, with TRBD2 matching 8 bases. Germline V gives CDR1 SEHNR, CDR2 FQNEAQ (reference sequence). This CDR3 comprises 17 residues. Trimming at V came to 5 bases and at J to 4 bases, leaving 14 bases not matched to a gene. CDR3 coding DNA: TGTGCCAGCAGCCCTGCGGGGGAGACTAGCGATGCAGATACGCAGTATTTT. Amino acids: CASSPAGETSDADTQYF.

The chain uses TRBV7-2 and TRBJ2-1; TRBD2 matches 15 bases. V lost 0 bases to trimming and J lost 9 bases; unmatched junction nucleotides: 6. Germline CDR1 and CDR2: SGHTA and FQGNSA. The CDR3 runs to 17 residues. The CDR3 DNA reads as TGTGCCAGCAGCTTAGCGGTGGGACTAGCGGGGGGCGGTGAGCAGTTCTTC. This codes for CASSLAVGLAGGGEQFF.

This chain uses TRBV7-8 with TRBJ2-5, with D possibly matching TRBD2 (6 bases). There are 16 residues in the CDR3. V was cut by 3 bases and J by 1 base, with 15 bases left in between. CDR1 is SGHVS, CDR2 FQNEAQ, per germline. DNA of the CDR3: TGTGCCAGCAGCTTCTGGGACTTACGGGGCCAAGAGACCCAGTACTTC. Translating gives CASSFWDLRGQETQYF.

The chain is built from TRBV6-6 and TRBJ1-5; D uncertain. Germline assignment: CDR1 MNHNY and CDR2 SVGAGI (reference sequence). Trimming pared 3 bases from V and 0 bases from J, leaving 12 bases between. The CDR3 runs 16 residues. The CDR3, as DNA: TGTGCCAGCAGTTATATTGCAGGACTTAGCAATCAGCCCCAGCATTTT. Translated: CASSYIAGLSNQPQHF.

A note on this clone: The sample carries other DNA sequences with the same CDR3. CDR3 sequence reads: CASSELAGGEETQYF. CDR3 bases: TGTGCCAGCAGTGAACTAGCGGGGGGCGAAGAGACCCAGTACTTC. The J gene is TRBJ2-5, the V gene TRBV6-1, with 11 nucleotides matching TRBD2. The CDR3 spans 15 residues. After removal of 2 bases from V and 3 bases from J, the junction contained 2 bases not matched to a gene. The V gene's germline CDR1 is MNHNS and CDR2 SASEGT.